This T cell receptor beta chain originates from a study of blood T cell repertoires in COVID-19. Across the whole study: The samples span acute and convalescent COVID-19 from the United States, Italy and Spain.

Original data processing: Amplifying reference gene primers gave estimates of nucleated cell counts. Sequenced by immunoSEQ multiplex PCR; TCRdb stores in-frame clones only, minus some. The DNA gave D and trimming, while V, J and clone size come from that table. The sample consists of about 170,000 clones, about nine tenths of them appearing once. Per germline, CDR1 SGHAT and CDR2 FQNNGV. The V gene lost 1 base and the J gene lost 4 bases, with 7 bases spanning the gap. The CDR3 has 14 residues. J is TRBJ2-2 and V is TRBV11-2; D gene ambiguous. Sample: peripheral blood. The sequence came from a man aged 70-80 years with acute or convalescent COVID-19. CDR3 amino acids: CASSLGTPTGELFF. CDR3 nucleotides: TGTGCCAGCAGCTTAGGAACACCCACCGGGGAGCTGTTTTTT.